This is a list of T cell receptor beta chains from one sample in a study of blood T cells in healthy people across ages. TCRdb processed the 5' RACE reads anew with MiXCR; each CDR3 protein has one entry. Found here are about 1,800,000 distinct CDR3 sequences, under 30% of them singletons; the top ten hold around 7.7%. Sequencing used blood. The receptors stem from a young woman in good health. The CDR3 runs from the conserved cysteine through the conserved F or W. D genes are given only for firm matches. Clone size is not always given. Where it is, it says once, few, many or a class for expanded clones.

J | V | D | size | CDR3 | DNA
TRBJ2-2 | TRBV24-1 | - | few | CATSETGELFF | TGTGCCACCAGTGAAACCGGGGAGCTGTTTTTT
TRBJ2-5 | TRBV12-5 | - | - | CASGLPPLGGPGTQYF | TGTGCTAGTGGTTTGCCACCCCTCGGGGGGCCGGGGACCCAGTACTTC
TRBJ2-5 | TRBV14 | TRBD1 | few | CASSPVDRVQYF | TGTGCCAGCAGCCCCGTGGACAGGGTGCAGTACTTC
TRBJ2-5 | TRBV29-1 | TRBD2 | - | CSVSLAGNKETQYF | TGCAGCGTTTCACTAGCGGGGAATAAAGAGACCCAGTACTTC
TRBJ2-1 | TRBV10-3 | TRBD2 | - | CAVKLAGANEQFF | TGTGCCGTAAAACTAGCGGGGGCGAATGAGCAGTTCTTC
TRBJ2-1 | TRBV20-1 | - | - | CSSRDFLRFF | TGCAGTTCGCGGGACTTCTTAAGGTTCTTC
TRBJ2-3 | TRBV14 | - | - | CASSQEGDLKGTDTQYF | TGTGCCAGCAGCCAAGAGGGGGACCTAAAAGGAACAGATACGCAGTATTTT
TRBJ1-2 | TRBV29-1 | - | - | CSVKRTTEDYTF | TGCAGCGTGAAACGGACGACCGAGGACTACACCTTC
TRBJ1-5 | TRBV6-1 | - | few | CASSERAVNQPQHF | TGTGCCAGCAGTGAACGGGCAGTCAATCAGCCCCAGCATTTT
TRBJ2-5 | TRBV28 | - | few | CASSFPASGTQYF | TGTGCCAGCAGTTTTCCGGCCAGCGGGACCCAGTACTTC
TRBJ2-7 | TRBV5-1 | - | few | CASSWDRLTYEQYF | TGCGCCAGCAGCTGGGATAGGTTGACCTACGAGCAGTACTTC
TRBJ2-7 | TRBV5-1 | - | - | CASSLEGGGGYNEQYF | TGCGCCAGCAGCTTGGAGGGGGGGGGCGGTTACAATGAGCAGTACTTC
TRBJ2-3 | TRBV6-5 | - | few | CASRGHAADTQYF | TGTGCCAGCAGGGGACACGCCGCAGATACGCAGTATTTT
TRBJ2-3 | TRBV4-1 | - | few | CASSQGTGYGADTQYF | TGCGCCAGCAGCCAGGGTACAGGGTACGGGGCAGATACGCAGTATTTT
TRBJ2-1 | TRBV10-3 | - | many | CAIKPQTGTEQFF | TGTGCCATCAAACCTCAGACAGGCACTGAGCAGTTCTTC
TRBJ2-6 | TRBV7-2 | - | few | CASSLGGVLTF | TGTGCCAGCAGCTTAGGGGGTGTCCTGACTTTC
TRBJ2-7 | TRBV12-3/TRBV12-4 | - | few | CASSFRGLSYEQYF | TGTGCCAGCAGTTTTCGGGGCCTATCCTACGAGCAGTACTTC
TRBJ1-1 | TRBV7-2 | TRBD1 | - | CASSARGQTNTEAFF | TGTGCCAGCAGCGCGAGGGGACAGACGAACACTGAAGCTTTCTTT
TRBJ2-5 | TRBV7-9 | - | - | CASSVPVGSQETQYF | TGTGCCAGCAGCGTCCCGGTTGGGTCACAAGAGACCCAGTACTTC
TRBJ2-1 | TRBV28 | - | many | CASSSRSYEQFF | TGTGCCAGCAGTTCCAGGAGCTATGAGCAGTTCTTC